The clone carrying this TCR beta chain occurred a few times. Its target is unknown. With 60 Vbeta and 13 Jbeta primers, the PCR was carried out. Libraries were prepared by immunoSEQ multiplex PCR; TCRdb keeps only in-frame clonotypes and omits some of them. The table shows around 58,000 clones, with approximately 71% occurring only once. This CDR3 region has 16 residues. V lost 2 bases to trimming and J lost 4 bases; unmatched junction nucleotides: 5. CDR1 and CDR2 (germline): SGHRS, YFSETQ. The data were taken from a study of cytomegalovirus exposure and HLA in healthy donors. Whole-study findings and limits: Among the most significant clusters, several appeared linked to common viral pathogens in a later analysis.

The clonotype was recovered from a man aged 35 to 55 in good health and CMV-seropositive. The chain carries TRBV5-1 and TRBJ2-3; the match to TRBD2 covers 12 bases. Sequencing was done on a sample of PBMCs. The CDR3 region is CASSLRLAGASDTQYF. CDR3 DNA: TGCGCCAGCAGCTTAAGACTAGCGGGGGCGTCAGATACGCAGTATTTT.